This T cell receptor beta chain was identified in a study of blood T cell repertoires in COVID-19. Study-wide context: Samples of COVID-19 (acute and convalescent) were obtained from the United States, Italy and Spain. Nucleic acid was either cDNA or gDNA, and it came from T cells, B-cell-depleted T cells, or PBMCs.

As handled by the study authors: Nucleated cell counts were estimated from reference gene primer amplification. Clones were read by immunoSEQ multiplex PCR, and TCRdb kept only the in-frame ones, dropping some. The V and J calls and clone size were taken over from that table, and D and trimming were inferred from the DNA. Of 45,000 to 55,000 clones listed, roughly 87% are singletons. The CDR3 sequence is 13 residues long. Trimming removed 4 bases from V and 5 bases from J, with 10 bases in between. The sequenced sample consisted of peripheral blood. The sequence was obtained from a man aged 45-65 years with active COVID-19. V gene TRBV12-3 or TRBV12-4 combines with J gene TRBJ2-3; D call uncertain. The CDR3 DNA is TGTGCCAGCAGTTATTCTAGTGTAGATACGCAGTATTTT. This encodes CASSYSSVDTQYF.